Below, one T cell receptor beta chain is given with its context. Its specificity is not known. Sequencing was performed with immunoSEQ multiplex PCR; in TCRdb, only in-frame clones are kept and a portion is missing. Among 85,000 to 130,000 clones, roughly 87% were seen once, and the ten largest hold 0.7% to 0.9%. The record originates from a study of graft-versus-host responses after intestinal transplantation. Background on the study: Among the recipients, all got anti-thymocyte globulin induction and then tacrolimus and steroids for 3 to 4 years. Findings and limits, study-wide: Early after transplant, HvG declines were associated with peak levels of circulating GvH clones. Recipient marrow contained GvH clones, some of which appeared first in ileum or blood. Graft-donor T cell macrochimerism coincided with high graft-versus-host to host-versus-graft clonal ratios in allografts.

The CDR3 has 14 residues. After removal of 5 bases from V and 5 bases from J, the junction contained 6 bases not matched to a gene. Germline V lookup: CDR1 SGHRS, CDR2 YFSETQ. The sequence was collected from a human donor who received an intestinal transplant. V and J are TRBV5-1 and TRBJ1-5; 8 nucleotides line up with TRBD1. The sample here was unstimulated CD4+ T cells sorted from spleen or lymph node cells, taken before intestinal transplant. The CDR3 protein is CASRPDRGDQPQHF. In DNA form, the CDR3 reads TGCGCCAGCAGACCAGACAGGGGAGATCAGCCCCAGCATTTT.